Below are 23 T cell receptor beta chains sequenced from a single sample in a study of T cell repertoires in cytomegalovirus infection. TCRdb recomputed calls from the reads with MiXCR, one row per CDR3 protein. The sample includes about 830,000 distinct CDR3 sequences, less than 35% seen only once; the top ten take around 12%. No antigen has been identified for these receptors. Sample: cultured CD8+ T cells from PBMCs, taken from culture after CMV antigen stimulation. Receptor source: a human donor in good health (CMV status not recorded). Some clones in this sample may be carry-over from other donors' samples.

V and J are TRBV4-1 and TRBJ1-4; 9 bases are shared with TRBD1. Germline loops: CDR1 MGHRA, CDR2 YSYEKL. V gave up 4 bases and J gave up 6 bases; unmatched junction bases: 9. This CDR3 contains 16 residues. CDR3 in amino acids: CASSRTGTGIDEKLFF. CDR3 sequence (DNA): TGCGCCAGCAGCCGCACCGGGACAGGGATTGATGAAAAACTGTTTTTT.

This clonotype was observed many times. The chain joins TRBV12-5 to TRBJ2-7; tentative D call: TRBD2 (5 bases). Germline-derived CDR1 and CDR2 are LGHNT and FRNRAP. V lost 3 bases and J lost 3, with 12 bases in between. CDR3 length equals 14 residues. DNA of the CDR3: TGTGCTAGTGGTTTAGACTACAGTCTCTACGAGCAGTACTTC. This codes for CASGLDYSLYEQYF.

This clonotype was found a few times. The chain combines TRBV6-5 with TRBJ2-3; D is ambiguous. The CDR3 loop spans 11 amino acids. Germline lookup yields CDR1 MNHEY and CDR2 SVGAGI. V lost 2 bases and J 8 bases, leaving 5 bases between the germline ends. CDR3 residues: CASSYSLTQYF. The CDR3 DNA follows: TGTGCCAGCAGTTACAGTCTTACGCAGTATTTT.

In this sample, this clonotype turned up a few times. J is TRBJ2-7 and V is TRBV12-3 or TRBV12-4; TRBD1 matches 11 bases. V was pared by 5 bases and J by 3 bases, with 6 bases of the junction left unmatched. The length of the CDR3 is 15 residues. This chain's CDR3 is CASSHGTGGNYEQYF. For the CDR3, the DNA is TGTGCCAGCAGTCATGGGACAGGGGGAAACTACGAGCAGTACTTC.

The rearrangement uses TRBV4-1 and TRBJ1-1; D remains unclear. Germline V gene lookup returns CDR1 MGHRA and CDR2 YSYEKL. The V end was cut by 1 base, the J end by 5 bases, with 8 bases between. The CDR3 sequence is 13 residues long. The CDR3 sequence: CASSQAQATEAFF. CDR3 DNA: TGCGCCAGCAGCCAAGCGCAGGCAACTGAAGCTTTCTTT.

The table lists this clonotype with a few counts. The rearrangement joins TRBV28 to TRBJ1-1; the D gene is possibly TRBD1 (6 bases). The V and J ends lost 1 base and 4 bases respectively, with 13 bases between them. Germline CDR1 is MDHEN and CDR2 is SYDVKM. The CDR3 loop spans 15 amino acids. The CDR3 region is CASSLSGAASTEAFF. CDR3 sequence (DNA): TGTGCCAGCAGTTTATCAGGGGCGGCCTCCACTGAAGCTTTCTTT.

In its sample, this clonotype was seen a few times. In DNA, the CDR3 is TGTGCCAGCAGTTTACGCGCCAGGACCGTATACGAGCAGTACTTC. It encodes CASSLRARTVYEQYF. The chain recombines TRBV12-3 or TRBV12-4 with TRBJ2-7; no firm D call. V was trimmed by 2 bases and J by 4 bases, leaving 15 bases between them. The CDR3 totals 15 residues.

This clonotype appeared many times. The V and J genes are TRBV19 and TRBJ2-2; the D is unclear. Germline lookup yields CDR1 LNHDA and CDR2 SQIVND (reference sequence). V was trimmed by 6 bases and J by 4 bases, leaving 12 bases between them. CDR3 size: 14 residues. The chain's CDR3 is CASSPAVSTGELFF. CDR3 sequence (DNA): TGTGCCAGTAGCCCCGCGGTAAGCACCGGGGAGCTGTTTTTT.

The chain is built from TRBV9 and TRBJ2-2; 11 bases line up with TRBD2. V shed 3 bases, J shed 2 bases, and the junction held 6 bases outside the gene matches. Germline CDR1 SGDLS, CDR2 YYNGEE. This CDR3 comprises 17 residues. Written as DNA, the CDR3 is TGTGCCAGCAGCGCATCGACTAGCGGGATAAACACCGGGGAGCTGTTTTTT. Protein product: CASSASTSGINTGELFF.

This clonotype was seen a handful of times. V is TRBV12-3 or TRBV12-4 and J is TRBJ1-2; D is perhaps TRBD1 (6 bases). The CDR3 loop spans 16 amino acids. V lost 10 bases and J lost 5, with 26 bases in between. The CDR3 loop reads CATTGVDGTNAYGYTF. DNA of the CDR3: TGTGCCACTACAGGAGTAGACGGGACAAATGCTTATGGCTACACCTTC.

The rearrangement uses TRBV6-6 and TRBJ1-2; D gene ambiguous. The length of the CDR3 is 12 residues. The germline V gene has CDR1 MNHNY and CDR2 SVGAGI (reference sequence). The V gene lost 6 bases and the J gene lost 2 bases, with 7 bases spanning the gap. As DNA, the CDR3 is TGTGCCAGCAGCACCAACAACTATGGCTACACCTTC. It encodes CASSTNNYGYTF.

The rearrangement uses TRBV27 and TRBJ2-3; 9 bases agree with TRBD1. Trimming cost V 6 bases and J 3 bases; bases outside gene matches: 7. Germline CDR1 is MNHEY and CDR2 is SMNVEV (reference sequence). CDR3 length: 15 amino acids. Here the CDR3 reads CASSPLGTGTDTQYF. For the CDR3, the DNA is TGTGCCAGCAGCCCCCTTGGGACAGGGACAGATACGCAGTATTTT.

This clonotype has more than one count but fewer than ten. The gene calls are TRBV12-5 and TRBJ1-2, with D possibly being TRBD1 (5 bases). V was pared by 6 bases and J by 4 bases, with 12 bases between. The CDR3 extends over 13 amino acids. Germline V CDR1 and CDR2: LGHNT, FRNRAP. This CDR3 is CASGGGLRYGYTF. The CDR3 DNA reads TGTGCTAGTGGCGGGGGACTGCGCTATGGCTACACCTTC.

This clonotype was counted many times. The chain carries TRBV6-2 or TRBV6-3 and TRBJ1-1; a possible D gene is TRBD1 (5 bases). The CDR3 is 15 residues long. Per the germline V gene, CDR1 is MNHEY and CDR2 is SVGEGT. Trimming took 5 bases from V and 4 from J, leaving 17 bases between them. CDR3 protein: CASSANAIGGTEAFF. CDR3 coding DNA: TGTGCCAGCAGTGCAAACGCGATTGGGGGCACTGAAGCTTTCTTT.

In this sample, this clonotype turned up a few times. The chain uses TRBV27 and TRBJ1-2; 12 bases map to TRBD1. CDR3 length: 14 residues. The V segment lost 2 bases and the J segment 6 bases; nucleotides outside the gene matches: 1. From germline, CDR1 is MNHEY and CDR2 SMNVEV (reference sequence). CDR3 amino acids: CASSLGDRGHGYTF. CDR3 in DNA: TGTGCCAGCAGTTTAGGGGACAGGGGGCATGGCTACACCTTC.

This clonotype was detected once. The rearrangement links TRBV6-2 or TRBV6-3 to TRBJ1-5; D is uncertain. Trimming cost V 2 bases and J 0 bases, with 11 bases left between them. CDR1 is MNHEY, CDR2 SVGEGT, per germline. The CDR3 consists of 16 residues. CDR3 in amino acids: CASSYPSGYSNQPQHF. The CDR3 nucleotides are TGTGCCAGCAGTTACCCTTCCGGGTATAGCAATCAGCCCCAGCATTTT.

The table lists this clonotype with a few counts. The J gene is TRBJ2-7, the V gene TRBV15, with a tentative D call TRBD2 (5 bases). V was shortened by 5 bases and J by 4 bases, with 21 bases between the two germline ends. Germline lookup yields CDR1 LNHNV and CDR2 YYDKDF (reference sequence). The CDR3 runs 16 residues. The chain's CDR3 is CATSSAGSPMPYEQYV. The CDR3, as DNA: TGTGCCACCAGCTCCGCGGGTAGTCCGATGCCTTACGAGCAGTACGTC.

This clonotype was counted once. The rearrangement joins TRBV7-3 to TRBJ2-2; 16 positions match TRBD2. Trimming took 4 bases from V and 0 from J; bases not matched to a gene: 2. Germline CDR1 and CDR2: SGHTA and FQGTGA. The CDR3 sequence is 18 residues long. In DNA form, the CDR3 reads TGTGCCAGCAGCTCCGGGACTAGCGGGGGGGCGAACACCGGGGAGCTGTTTTTT. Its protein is CASSSGTSGGANTGELFF.

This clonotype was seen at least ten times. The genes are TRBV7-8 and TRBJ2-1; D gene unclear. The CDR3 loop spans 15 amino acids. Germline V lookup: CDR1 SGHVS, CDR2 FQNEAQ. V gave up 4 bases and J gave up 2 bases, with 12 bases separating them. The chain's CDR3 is CASSSFGYPYNEQFF. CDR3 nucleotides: TGTGCCAGCAGCTCGTTCGGCTATCCCTACAATGAGCAGTTCTTC.

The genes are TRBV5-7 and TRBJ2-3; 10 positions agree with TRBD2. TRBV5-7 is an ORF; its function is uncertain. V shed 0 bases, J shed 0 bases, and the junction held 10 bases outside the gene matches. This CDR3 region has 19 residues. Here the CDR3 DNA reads TGTGCCAGCAGCTTGGGGGCTAGCGGGGGCCCAACTAGCACAGATACGCAGTATTTT. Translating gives CASSLGASGGPTSTDTQYF.

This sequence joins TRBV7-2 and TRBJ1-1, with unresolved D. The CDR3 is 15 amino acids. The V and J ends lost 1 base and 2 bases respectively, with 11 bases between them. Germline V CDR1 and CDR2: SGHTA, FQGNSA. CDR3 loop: CASSLGAGQNTEAFF. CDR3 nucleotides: TGTGCCAGCAGCTTAGGGGCCGGGCAAAACACTGAAGCTTTCTTT.

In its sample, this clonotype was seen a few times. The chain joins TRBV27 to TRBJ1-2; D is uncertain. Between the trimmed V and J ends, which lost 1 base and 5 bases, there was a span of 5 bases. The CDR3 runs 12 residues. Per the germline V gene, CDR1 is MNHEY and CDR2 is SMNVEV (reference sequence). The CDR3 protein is CASSLLGYGYTF. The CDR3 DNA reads TGTGCCAGCAGTTTATTGGGGTATGGCTACACCTTC.

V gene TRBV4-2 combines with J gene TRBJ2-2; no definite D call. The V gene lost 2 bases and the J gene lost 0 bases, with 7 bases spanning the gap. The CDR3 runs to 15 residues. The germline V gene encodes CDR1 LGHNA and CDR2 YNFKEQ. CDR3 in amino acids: CASSQRTSNTGELFF. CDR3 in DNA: TGTGCCAGCAGCCAACGTACCTCGAACACCGGGGAGCTGTTTTTT.